This is a list of T cell receptor beta chains from one sample in a study of blood T cell repertoires in COVID-19. Here immunoSEQ multiplex PCR was the method, and the copy in TCRdb shows in-frame clones only, minus some. The sample has just over 150,000 clones, 84% seen once; the top ten hold 9% to 10%. Specimen: peripheral blood. The receptors come from a woman aged 45-65 years with acute or convalescent COVID-19. The CDR3 runs from the conserved cysteine through the conserved F or W. The D gene is left open where the match is weak. Not all rows give a size; the values are once, few, many and, for expanded clones, a class.

v_gene	d_gene	j_gene	abundance	CDR3nt	CDR3aa
TRBV9	.	TRBJ2-3	.	TGTGCCAGCAGCTTGGGGGGGCTGGGCACAGATACGCAGTATTTT	CASSLGGLGTDTQYF
TRBV4-3	TRBD1	TRBJ1-4	.	TGCGCCAGCAGCCCGAGGACAGGCCCGGATGAAAAACTGTTTTTT	CASSPRTGPDEKLFF
TRBV6-5	TRBD1	TRBJ1-6	.	TGTGCCAGCAGTTACCAAGGACAGGGGGACTCACCCCTCCACTTT	CASSYQGQGDSPLHF
TRBV12-3/TRBV12-4	.	TRBJ1-2	.	TGTGCCAGCAGTTTAATCCTAGGCTATGGCTACACCTTC	CASSLILGYGYTF
TRBV7-9	TRBD1	TRBJ1-6	.	TGTGCCAGCAGCACACACGAGGACAGGGCCCTATACTCACCCCTCCACTTT	CASSTHEDRALYSPLHF
TRBV2	.	TRBJ2-1	.	TGTGCCAGCAGTGAATTCGTGTGGGAGAATGAGCAGTTCTTC	CASSEFVWENEQFF
TRBV28	TRBD2	TRBJ2-1	.	TGTGCCAGCAGTTTCGAGCGGGGGTCCTACAATGAGCAGTTCTTC	CASSFERGSYNEQFF
TRBV5-1	TRBD1	TRBJ1-1	.	TGCGCCAGCAGCTTGGCCGGAGTGAGGACAGGGGGTCGTCGGCCTGAAGCTTTCTTT	CASSLAGVRTGGRRPEAFF
TRBV6-6	TRBD1	TRBJ1-4	few	TGTGCCAGCAGTTCATTAAGGGACAGTGAGAATGAAAAACTGTTTTTT	CASSSLRDSENEKLFF
TRBV9	TRBD2	TRBJ2-3	.	TGTGCCAGCAGCCTTAACTGGCGGGGGGGCACAGATACGCAGTATTTT	CASSLNWRGGTDTQYF
TRBV9	.	TRBJ1-1	.	TGTGCCAGCAGCAGGGGTCTGAACACTGAAGCTTTCTTT	CASSRGLNTEAFF
TRBV19	.	TRBJ1-2	.	TGTGCCAGTACCTATTGGGGGACTGGTGGCTACACCTTC	CASTYWGTGGYTF
TRBV19	TRBD2	TRBJ2-7	.	TGTGCCAGTAGTAGTCGGGAGGGCCGCTACGAGCAGTACTTC	CASSSREGRYEQYF
TRBV7-2	.	TRBJ1-5	.	TGTGCCAGCAGCTTAGGAGCGGGGCAGCCCCAGCATTTT	CASSLGAGQPQHF
TRBV24-1	TRBD1	TRBJ2-2	.	TGTGCCACCAGTGACTGGGACAGGGGCACCGGGGAGCTGTTTTTT	CATSDWDRGTGELFF
TRBV7-9	.	TRBJ2-7	.	TGTGCCAGCAGCTTAGCGCAGGGTCGAAGCTCCTACGAGCAGTACTTC	CASSLAQGRSSYEQYF
TRBV6-1	.	TRBJ1-2	.	TGTGCCAGCAGTGAAGGGCAGGGCGTGTGGGGCTACACCTTC	CASSEGQGVWGYTF
TRBV5-1	TRBD1	TRBJ2-4	.	TGCGCCAGCAGCAAGGACAGGAGGTGGATTCAGTACTTC	CASSKDRRWIQYF
TRBV24-1	TRBD1	TRBJ2-5	.	TGTGCCACCAGTGCCGGGACAGGGAGAGAGACCCAGTACTTC	CATSAGTGRETQYF
TRBV4-3	.	TRBJ2-7	.	TGCGCCAGCAGCCAAGAATACAGCACCTACGAGCAGTACTTC	CASSQEYSTYEQYF
TRBV5-5	.	TRBJ2-2	.	TGTGCCAGCAGCTTGGTGCCAGGGATTCGCGGGGAGCTGTTTTTT	CASSLVPGIRGELFF
TRBV6-2/TRBV6-3	.	TRBJ1-3	.	TGTGCCAGCAGCCCTACGGCGGGAGACTCTGGAAACACCATATATTTT	CASSPTAGDSGNTIYF
TRBV19	.	TRBJ2-7	.	TGTGCCAGTAGTATCAGGGGTCGTGACTATTACGAGCAGTACTTC	CASSIRGRDYYEQYF
TRBV7-9	.	TRBJ2-2	.	TGTGCCAGCAGCCTGCTGGGGCAAAACGGGGAGCTGTTTTTT	CASSLLGQNGELFF
TRBV4-2	.	TRBJ1-2	.	TGTGCCAGCAGCATCCGAGGGGCGGAGGGTAACTATGGCTACACCTTC	CASSIRGAEGNYGYTF
TRBV14	.	TRBJ2-3	.	TGTGCCAGCAGCCCACAATCCCCGGGCGGGACTCGAACAGATACGCAGTATTTT	CASSPQSPGGTRTDTQYF
TRBV6-1	TRBD1	TRBJ1-4	.	TGTGCCAGCAGTGAATTAGGGACAGGCAATGAAAAACTGTTTTTT	CASSELGTGNEKLFF
TRBV5-1	.	TRBJ2-7	.	TGCGCCAGCAGCTCGCCCGACGGACACCTCTACGAGCAGTACTTC	CASSSPDGHLYEQYF
TRBV7-3	.	TRBJ2-1	.	TGTGCCAGCAGCACCTCGACTAGTTCTCGCGAGCAGTTCTTC	CASSTSTSSREQFF
TRBV28	.	TRBJ1-5	.	TGTGCCAGCAGCTCACAGGGTTTTGATCAGCCCCAGCATTTT	CASSSQGFDQPQHF
TRBV6-5	.	TRBJ1-6	.	TGTGCCAGCAGTTACTCGTATAGGGGTGGCTCACCCCTCCACTTT	CASSYSYRGGSPLHF
TRBV7-9	.	TRBJ2-7	few	TGTGCCAGCCTTCGGGACACCAGCTACGAGCAGTACTTC	CASLRDTSYEQYF
TRBV7-2	.	TRBJ1-1	.	TGTGCCAGCAGCTTAGGTTTCAGGACTGGCACTGAAGCTTTCTTT	CASSLGFRTGTEAFF
TRBV3-1/TRBV3-2	TRBD1	TRBJ2-7	.	TGTGCCAGCAGCCCTCGACAGGGAACAACCTACGAGCAGTACTTC	CASSPRQGTTYEQYF
TRBV5-1	.	TRBJ2-2	.	TGCGCCAGCAGCTCTGGACTAAACACCGGGGAGCTGTTTTTT	CASSSGLNTGELFF
TRBV4-1	.	TRBJ2-2	.	TGCGCCAGCAGCGCATTGACTGAGAACACCGGGGAGCTGTTTTTT	CASSALTENTGELFF
TRBV14	TRBD1	TRBJ1-2	.	TGTGCCAGCAGCATACGGACAGGACCCAACTATGGCTACACCTTC	CASSIRTGPNYGYTF
TRBV2	.	TRBJ1-2	few	TGTGCCAGCCTGAGCGCGGGTCTCTATGGCTACACCTTC	CASLSAGLYGYTF
TRBV6-2/TRBV6-3	TRBD2	TRBJ2-7	once	TGTGCCAGCACCCCTCCTTTTGGGGGGGTCGGAAGCTCCTACGAGCAGTACTTC	CASTPPFGGVGSSYEQYF
TRBV20-1	.	TRBJ2-2	.	TGCAGTGCTAGTATCGGGGTCCCGAACACCGGGGAGCTGTTTTTT	CSASIGVPNTGELFF
TRBV11-3	.	TRBJ2-7	.	TGTGCCAGCAGCTCCTCCGGAGGGCGAACCTACGAGCAGTACTTC	CASSSSGGRTYEQYF